The entry below describes one T cell receptor beta chain. Original methodology: It was from reference gene primer amplification that nucleated cell counts were estimated. This table comes from immunoSEQ multiplex PCR, and its TCRdb copy is limited to in-frame clones, with some not included. V, J and clone size are taken as reported in that table, and D and trimming were inferred from the DNA itself. This sample has some 210,000 clones, with around 81% found just once. The record originates from a study of blood T cell repertoires in COVID-19. About the study: Italy, Spain and the United States were the sources of the convalescent and acute COVID-19 samples.

The CDR3 is made up of 17 amino acids. The V segment lost 2 bases and the J segment 2 bases; nucleotides outside the gene matches: 12. Germline V gives CDR1 SGHTA, CDR2 FQGNSA. The sequence came from a woman between 50 and 59 years old with acute COVID-19. The chain recombines TRBV7-2 with TRBJ2-7; 7 nucleotides agree with TRBD1. Sequenced input: PBMCs or T cells enriched from blood (not recorded which). CDR3 nucleotides: TGTGCCAGCAGCTTAAGGGACAGTTGGGCAGGTCCCTACGAGCAGTACTTC. Amino acid sequence: CASSLRDSWAGPYEQYF. The whole variable domain, remainder taken from reference TRBV7-2 and TRBJ2-7, is GAGVSQSPSNKVTEKGKDVELRCDPISGHTALYWYRQSLGQGLEFLIYFQGNSAPDKSGLPSDRFSAERTGGSVSTLTIQRTQQEDSAVYLCASSLRDSWAGPYEQYFGPGTRLTVT.